This record looks at one TCR beta chain sequence and its context. Its antigen remains unidentified. This specimen belongs to a study of blood T cells in healthy people across ages. The study's findings and limits: Both higher diversity and more naive CD4+ cells marked long-lived donors when set against aged donors.

This CDR3 comprises 17 residues. Losses at the gene ends were 1 base for V and 6 bases for J; bases not matched to a gene: 9. Looked up from germline, CDR1 is SGHTA and CDR2 is FQGNSA. Together with a sample-barcoded 5' primer, a J-beta primer mix was included in a second PCR lasting about 7 to 11 cycles. Each CDR3 protein is one row after TCRdb ran MiXCR on the 5' RACE reads. The sample shows around 650,000 distinct CDR3 sequences, around 38% of them seen only once. The chain is built from TRBV7-2 and TRBJ2-1, with 10 bases lining up with TRBD2. The sequenced sample was blood. The origin of this receptor is a man older than 75 in good health. In DNA, the CDR3 is TGTGCCAGCAGCTTAGTTCCTAGCGGGAGCGCCGGCAATGAGCAGTTCTTC. Translated: CASSLVPSGSAGNEQFF.